This passage covers 10 T cell receptor beta chains from one sample sequenced in a study of T-cell memory formation after mild COVID-19 listed by TCRdb under 2021. Library generation was performed with 5' RACE. Reads for this sample came from an Illumina NovaSeq 6000. TCRdb reran the public reads through fastp at Q25 and MiXCR, keeping productive beta chains. Rows are unified per CDR3 protein, each entry keeping the most common DNA and genes. The sample data list about 240,000 distinct CDR3 sequences, and more than 8% of these were observed just once. The ten largest clonotypes hold 20% to 25% of the sample. Sequencing input: PBMCs or a T cell subset sorted from them (not recorded which). The receptors here all came from a man in his late teens or twenties who had mild COVID-19 (a few samples of this study predate the infection). The sample titles of this study are shuffled in the database, so cell type and time point are left out; the donor was told from shared clones.

This sequence joins TRBV13 and TRBJ1-2, with D possibly matching TRBD1 (5 bases). Germline CDR1 is PRHDT and CDR2 is FYEKMQ (reference sequence). The V and J ends lost 0 bases and 4 bases respectively, with 15 bases between them. The CDR3 has 16 amino acids. The CDR3 DNA reads as TGTGCCAGCAGCTTAGGTCAAGGTGATCAGGGCTATGGCTACACCTTC. This codes for CASSLGQGDQGYGYTF.

This clonotype was seen a handful of times. The J gene is TRBJ1-1, the V gene TRBV7-8; D is undetermined. The V gene lost 0 bases and the J gene lost 2 bases, with 10 bases spanning the gap. This CDR3 spans 15 amino acids. The germline V gene has CDR1 SGHVS and CDR2 FQNEAQ. CDR3 amino acids: CASSLARQTNTEAFF. The CDR3 region has the DNA TGTGCCAGCAGCTTAGCGAGACAAACAAACACTGAAGCTTTCTTT.

In its sample, this clonotype was seen a few times. The chain recombines TRBV4-1 with TRBJ1-4, with 8 bases lining up with TRBD1. Germline CDR1 MGHRA, CDR2 YSYEKL. The CDR3 is made up of 16 amino acids. V was clipped by 0 bases and J by 4 bases; unmatched bases: 4. The CDR3 DNA follows: TGCGCCAGCAGCCAAGATGACGGACAGGGTAATGAAAAACTGTTTTTT. It codes for CASSQDDGQGNEKLFF.

The V gene is TRBV6-5, the J gene TRBJ2-5; weak D call: TRBD1 (6 bases). Between the trimmed V and J ends, which lost 2 bases and 4 bases, there was a span of 11 bases. This CDR3 region has 14 residues. Germline V gene lookup returns CDR1 MNHEY and CDR2 SVGAGI. The CDR3 DNA is TGTGCCAGCAGTTACGGGGGCCCCGGAGAGACCCAGTACTTC. Amino acid sequence: CASSYGGPGETQYF.

This clonotype came up many times. This chain joins TRBV4-3 and TRBJ1-1; 10 bases line up with TRBD1. CDR1 and CDR2 from the germline V gene are LGHNA and YSLEER. Trimming cost V 0 bases and J 5 bases; bases outside gene matches: 6. The CDR3 spans 16 residues. The CDR3 nucleotides are TGCGCCAGCAGCCAAGATCTAAGGACAGGGGGTACTGAAGCTTTCTTT. It is translated as CASSQDLRTGGTEAFF.

This clonotype was detected ten times or more. V gene TRBV12-3 or TRBV12-4 combines with J gene TRBJ2-7; tentative D call: TRBD2 (6 bases). The length of the CDR3 is 13 residues. V lost 6 bases to trimming and J lost 4 bases, with 13 bases between them. The CDR3 bases are TGTGCCAGCAGCCCGAGGCGGGGATACGAGCAGTACGTC. This translates into CASSPRRGYEQYV.

This clonotype was seen a few times. The genes are TRBV5-4 and TRBJ2-3; TRBD2 aligns across 8 bases. Germline assignment: CDR1 SGHNT and CDR2 YYREEE (reference sequence). The CDR3 is 17 residues long. Unmatched junction bases numbered 11, after V lost 3 bases and J lost 2 bases. The CDR3 loop is CASSWPGTGGATDTQYF. In nucleotides, the CDR3 is TGTGCCAGCAGCTGGCCCGGCACGGGGGGGGCCACAGATACGCAGTATTTT.

The chain links TRBV12-3 or TRBV12-4 to TRBJ1-5; 9 positions agree with TRBD1. V was pared by 6 bases and J by 8 bases, with 8 bases of the junction left unmatched. The CDR3 runs 14 residues. The CDR3 region has the DNA TGTGCCAGCAGCAGAACAGGGGGCATGGAGCCCCAGCATTTT. This translates into CASSRTGGMEPQHF.

CDR3 in amino acids: CASSDRTAGYHEQYF. CDR3 in DNA: TGTGCCAGCAGCGATAGGACAGCCGGATATCACGAGCAGTACTTC. The chain links TRBV7-8 to TRBJ2-7, with D possibly TRBD1 on 6 matching bases. Trimming took 5 bases from V and 5 from J, leaving 19 bases between them. This CDR3 has 15 residues. Germline CDR1 SGHVS, CDR2 FQNEAQ.

This chain joins TRBV12-3 or TRBV12-4 and TRBJ1-2; D is possibly TRBD1 (5 bases). V lost 3 bases and J 2 bases, leaving 10 bases between the germline ends. This CDR3 comprises 14 residues. This CDR3 reads CASSLMSGNYGYTF. For the CDR3, the DNA is TGTGCCAGCAGTTTGATGTCAGGGAACTATGGCTACACCTTC.